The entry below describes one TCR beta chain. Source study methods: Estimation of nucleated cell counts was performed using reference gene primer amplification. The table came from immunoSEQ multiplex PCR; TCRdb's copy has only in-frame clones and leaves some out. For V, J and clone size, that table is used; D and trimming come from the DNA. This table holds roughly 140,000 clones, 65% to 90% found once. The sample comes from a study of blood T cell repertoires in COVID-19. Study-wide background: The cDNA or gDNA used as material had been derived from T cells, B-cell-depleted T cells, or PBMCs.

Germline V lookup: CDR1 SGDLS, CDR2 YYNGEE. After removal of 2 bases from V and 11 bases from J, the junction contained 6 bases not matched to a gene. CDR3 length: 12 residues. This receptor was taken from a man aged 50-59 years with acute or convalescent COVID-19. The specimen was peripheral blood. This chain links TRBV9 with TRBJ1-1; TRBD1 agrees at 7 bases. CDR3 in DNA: TGTGCCAGCAGCGTGAACAGGGGAGAGGCTTTCTTT. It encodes CASSVNRGEAFF.